These 18 T cell receptor beta chains originate from one sample sequenced in a study of CD8 T cells in ankylosing spondylitis. Study-wide findings and caveats: For ankylosing spondylitis blood, a TCR beta motif of 8 or 9 highly homologous variants appeared characteristic.

For these receptors, no antigen is known. TCRdb reanalysed the 5' RACE reads using MiXCR and keeps one entry per CDR3 protein. The data show around 480,000 distinct CDR3 sequences, roughly 15% seen once. Sequenced: blood, either unsorted or a sorted T cell fraction (not recorded which). All receptors derive from a male donor with ankylosing spondylitis.

This clonotype was observed a few times. CDR3 nucleotide sequence: TGCGCCAGCAGCCCTCTAGGGGGCCCCTACGAGCAGTACTTC. Its protein is CASSPLGGPYEQYF. The chain combines TRBV4-1 with TRBJ2-7, with 7 bases that match TRBD1. With 4 bases clipped from V and 2 bases from J, the junction kept 5 bases outside the gene matches. Germline-derived CDR1 and CDR2 are MGHRA and YSYEKL. The CDR3 covers 14 residues.

The chain uses TRBV2 and TRBJ2-3, with D unclear. The CDR3 totals 11 residues. V was cut by 6 bases and J by 6 bases, with 7 bases left in between. Germline loops: CDR1 SNHLY, CDR2 FYNNEI. The CDR3 bases are TGTGCCAGCAGCGTCCAGGATACGCAGTATTTT. This encodes CASSVQDTQYF.

This clonotype was picked up a small number of times. This chain joins TRBV20-1 and TRBJ1-1; D gene unclear. In germline, CDR1 is DFQATT, CDR2 SNEGSKA (reference sequence). This CDR3 is 14 amino acids long. The germline V and J ends were trimmed by 1 base and 3 bases, with 12 bases remaining between them. CDR3 DNA: TGCAGTGCTAGAGGTCACCCGAAGGACACTGAAGCTTTCTTT. It encodes CSARGHPKDTEAFF.

This clonotype was detected a few times. The V and J genes are TRBV5-1 and TRBJ2-4; D may be TRBD2 (5 bases). The CDR3 totals 16 residues. The V end was cut by 0 bases, the J end by 0 bases, with 10 bases between. Germline CDR1 SGHRS, CDR2 YFSETQ. The CDR3 bases are TGCGCCAGCAGCTTGGAGGCGGGCATAGCCAAAAACATTCAGTACTTC. Translated: CASSLEAGIAKNIQYF.

This clonotype was observed a handful of times. V usage is TRBV2 and J usage is TRBJ1-1; D is unclear. V dropped 6 bases and J dropped 6 bases, with 20 bases sitting between them. In germline, CDR1 is SNHLY, CDR2 FYNNEI. This CDR3 spans 15 amino acids. The DNA of the CDR3 is TGTGCCAGCAGAAGCTTGGGAGGGAGAGTCTCTGAAGCTTTCTTT. It codes for CASRSLGGRVSEAFF.

The CDR3 coding sequence is TGTGCCAGCAGCCCCGGGACCACATTGAATGAGCAGTTCTTC. Its protein product is CASSPGTTLNEQFF. The chain is built from TRBV6-1 and TRBJ2-1; either TRBD1 or TRBD2 may supply D (5 bases each). Germline-derived CDR1 and CDR2 are MNHNS and SASEGT. Deletions cut 6 bases from V and 7 bases from J, with 16 bases between. The CDR3 length is 14 residues.

The genes are TRBV18 and TRBJ2-2, with 8 bases lining up with TRBD1. V shed 4 bases and J 2 bases; nucleotides not matched to a gene: 9. Germline loops: CDR1 KGHSH, CDR2 LQKENI. The CDR3 spans 17 residues. CDR3 residues: CASSHDRDRLNTGELFF. Here the CDR3 DNA reads TGTGCCAGCTCACACGACCGGGACAGGCTTAACACCGGGGAGCTGTTTTTT.

This clonotype occurred a few times. V and J are TRBV29-1 and TRBJ1-1; maybe TRBD1 (6 bases). The CDR3 has 12 residues. The germline CDR1 and CDR2 sequences are SQVTM and ANQGSEA. The germline V and J ends were trimmed by 3 bases and 4 bases, with 9 bases remaining between them. CDR3 loop: CSVDRGPTEAFF. The CDR3 DNA sequence: TGCAGCGTTGACAGGGGACCCACTGAAGCTTTCTTT.

The chain combines TRBV19 with TRBJ1-1; no clear D gene. Trimming took 4 bases from V and 3 from J, leaving 9 bases between them. There are 13 residues in the CDR3. Germline V gives CDR1 LNHDA, CDR2 SQIVND (reference sequence). The CDR3 loop reads CASSREWDTEAFF. The CDR3 coding sequence is TGTGCCAGTAGTAGGGAGTGGGACACTGAAGCTTTCTTT. The complete variable domain, with remaining parts taken from reference TRBV19 and TRBJ1-1, reads DGGITQSPKYLFRKEGQNVTLSCEQNLNHDAMYWYRQDPGQGLRLIYYSQIVNDFQKGDIAEGYSVSREKKESFPLTVTSAQKNPTAFYLCASSREWDTEAFFGQGTRLTVV.

There are a few counts of this clonotype. V usage is TRBV6-5 and J usage is TRBJ2-3; no reliable D call. Per the germline V gene, CDR1 is MNHEY and CDR2 is SVGAGI. The CDR3 sequence is 15 residues long. The V gene lost 2 bases and the J gene lost 8 bases, with 17 bases spanning the gap. This CDR3 reads CASSYEEWERGTQYF. CDR3 bases: TGTGCCAGCAGTTACGAGGAGTGGGAACGTGGTACGCAGTATTTT.

V gene TRBV4-1 combines with J gene TRBJ2-1; 7 bases map to TRBD1. J lost 5 bases, V lost 4 bases, and 14 bases had no gene match. Germline CDR1 reads MGHRA; CDR2 reads YSYEKL. The CDR3 runs to 17 residues. This chain's CDR3 is CASSRRFRTGGDNEQFF. The CDR3 DNA follows: TGCGCCAGCAGCCGACGTTTCCGGACAGGTGGGGACAATGAGCAGTTCTTC.

A few counts support this clonotype. The rearrangement uses TRBV3-1 and TRBJ2-5; TRBD2 matches at 10 bases. This CDR3 comprises 13 residues. The J segment lost 3 bases and the V segment lost 7 bases, leaving 2 bases of the junction unmatched. Looked up from germline, CDR1 is LGHDT and CDR2 is YNNKEL (reference sequence). CDR3 sequence reads: CASTAGGKETQYF. The CDR3, as DNA: TGTGCCAGCACAGCGGGGGGGAAAGAGACCCAGTACTTC.

The chain uses TRBV18 and TRBJ1-4; D perhaps matches TRBD1 (6 bases). The CDR3 runs to 14 residues. Germline V lookup: CDR1 KGHSH, CDR2 LQKENI. The germline V and J ends were trimmed by 3 bases and 10 bases, with 15 bases remaining between them. The chain's CDR3 is CASSPDGQPGKLFF. CDR3 DNA: TGTGCCAGCTCACCTGACGGACAGCCGGGAAAACTGTTTTTT.

This clonotype was found a few times. The chain has TRBV28 and TRBJ1-5; no clear D. Trimming pared 7 bases from V and 2 bases from J, leaving 12 bases between. Germline CDR1 MDHEN, CDR2 SYDVKM. The CDR3 contains 14 residues. The CDR3 protein is CASTRGSGNQPQHF. As DNA, the CDR3 is TGTGCCAGCACCCGGGGTTCAGGCAATCAGCCCCAGCATTTT.

This clonotype showed up just a few times. The chain links TRBV18 to TRBJ2-1, with D perhaps matching TRBD1 (6 bases). Germline V CDR1 and CDR2: KGHSH, LQKENI. The CDR3 is 16 amino acids. The ends were cut back, 2 bases at V and 1 base at J, with 12 bases in the middle. The DNA for the CDR3 is TGTGCCAGCTCACCATTAGGGCAGGGGTCCTACAATGAGCAGTTCTTC. As protein: CASSPLGQGSYNEQFF.

The V gene is TRBV6-1, the J gene TRBJ1-1; TRBD1 aligns across 9 bases. The CDR3 covers 14 residues. The ends lost 4 bases at V and 7 bases at J; junction bases unmatched: 7. CDR1 and CDR2 (germline): MNHNS, SASEGT. CDR3 residues: CASSVTGGAGEAFF. As DNA, the CDR3 is TGTGCCAGCAGTGTTACAGGGGGCGCGGGTGAAGCTTTCTTT.

The chain combines TRBV7-2 with TRBJ2-1, with 9 bases aligning to TRBD2. This CDR3 comprises 15 residues. Per germline, CDR1 SGHTA and CDR2 FQGNSA. The trim removed 1 base at V and 7 bases at J, leaving 5 bases unmatched. This CDR3 is CASSLVGLASNEQFF. The DNA of the CDR3 is TGTGCCAGCAGCTTAGTGGGACTAGCTAGTAATGAGCAGTTCTTC.

This clonotype was counted only a few times. The chain has TRBV4-1 and TRBJ1-6; no firm D call. Germline V lookup: CDR1 MGHRA, CDR2 YSYEKL. This CDR3 comprises 14 residues. V lost 1 base and J lost 5, with 6 bases in between. The CDR3 reads CASSQGVNNSPLHF. CDR3 DNA: TGCGCCAGCAGCCAAGGAGTAAATAATTCACCCCTCCACTTT.